The clone carrying this T cell receptor beta chain was counted only a few times. Its antigen remains unidentified. This entry belongs to a study of T-cell memory formation after mild COVID-19. Findings and caveats of the study: Second-wave clones reaching peak frequency on day 37 lacked confirmed SARS-CoV-2 specificity. Certain responding clones were present in pre-infection memory, suggesting participation of cross-reactive memory.

TCR alpha and TCR beta cDNA libraries carrying sample barcodes and UMIs came from 5'RACE with constant-segment primers. A single record per CDR3 protein comes from TCRdb applying MiXCR to the 5' RACE reads. The sample consists of roughly 190,000 distinct CDR3 sequences, under 12% of them appearing once. Trimming cost V 7 bases and J 3 bases, with 21 bases left between them. This CDR3 contains 16 residues. Germline V CDR1 and CDR2: MNHEY, SVGEGT. The clonotype comes from a man aged 18 to 29 who had mild COVID-19 (a few samples of this study predate the infection). Cell type and time point are not known. Sequenced sample: PBMCs or a T cell subset sorted from them (not recorded which). J is TRBJ2-5 and V is TRBV6-2 or TRBV6-3, with D possibly matching TRBD2 (7 bases). Here the CDR3 reads CASKGTQGGDKETQYF. The CDR3 coding sequence is TGTGCCAGCAAAGGAACACAGGGAGGGGATAAAGAGACCCAGTACTTC.